The 7 T cell receptor beta chains below were found in one sample sequenced in a study of beta chain features in type 1 diabetes. Isolated RNA was reverse transcribed in full, so expressed TCRB transcripts were sequenced. Profiled with immunoSEQ multiplex PCR; TCRdb holds only in-frame clones, not every one. The sample lists fewer than 900,000 clones; 15% to 20% were seen once. Sequencing input: naive CD4+ T cells from blood. These receptors were obtained from a woman between 18 and 29 years old in good health.

About this clone: The sample has other DNA sequences that encode this CDR3 too. The chain employs TRBV11-2 and TRBJ1-2; maybe TRBD1 (5 bases). Looked up from germline, CDR1 is SGHAT and CDR2 is FQNNGV. The CDR3 is 13 residues long. V was pared by 1 base and J by 5 bases, with 8 bases between. CDR3 sequence: CASSLGRGYGYTF. CDR3 DNA sequence: TGTGCCAGCAGCTTAGGGAGGGGTTATGGCTACACCTTC. Using reference TRBV11-2 and TRBJ1-2 for the parts outside the CDR3, the full variable domain is EAGVAQSPRYKIIEKRQSVAFWCNPISGHATLYWYQQILGQGPKLLIQFQNNGVVDDSQLPKDRFSAERLKGVDSTLKIQPAKLEDSAVYLCASSLGRGYGYTFGSGTRLTVV.

This clone was counted a single time. The chain joins TRBV19 to TRBJ2-3, with D perhaps matching TRBD1 (6 bases). Germline V lookup: CDR1 LNHDA, CDR2 SQIVND (reference sequence). The CDR3 spans 16 residues. Trimming left V 5 bases short and J 2 bases short, with 17 bases between. The CDR3 coding sequence is TGTGCCAGTAGTCTATACAGGGTATCCCCCACAGATACGCAGTATTTT. Translating gives CASSLYRVSPTDTQYF.

This chain connects TRBV28 to TRBJ2-3; TRBD2 is a possible D gene (6 bases). Looked up from germline, CDR1 is MDHEN and CDR2 is SYDVKM. This CDR3 is 14 amino acids long. The V and J ends lost 5 bases and 4 bases respectively, with 13 bases between them. DNA for the CDR3: TGTGCCAGCAGTGTCCTGACTAGACCAGATACGCAGTATTTT. The encoded protein is CASSVLTRPDTQYF. The full variable domain, in which reference TRBV28 and TRBJ2-3 provide the parts outside the CDR3, is DVKVTQSSRYLVKRTGEKVFLECVQDMDHENMFWYRQDPGLGLRLIYFSYDVKMKEKGDIPEGYSVSREKKERFSLILESASTNQTSMYLCASSVLTRPDTQYFGPGTRLTVL.

This clone was detected a few times. The chain uses TRBV4-3 and TRBJ2-7; the D gene is possibly TRBD2 (6 bases). Trimming removed 2 bases from V and 0 bases from J, with 14 bases in between. Looked up from germline, CDR1 is LGHNA and CDR2 is YSLEER. The CDR3 covers 16 residues. CDR3 region: CASSQNLAPSSYEQYF. The CDR3 nucleotides read TGCGCCAGCAGCCAAAATCTAGCGCCAAGCTCCTACGAGCAGTACTTC.

This clone was detected only a few times. The chain combines TRBV5-1 with TRBJ2-3, with D uncertain. The germline gives CDR1 SGHRS, CDR2 YFSETQ. CDR3 length equals 14 residues. V was shortened by 1 base and J by 3 bases, with 9 bases between the two germline ends. CDR3 in amino acids: CASSLRSGTDTQYF. The CDR3 DNA reads TGCGCCAGCAGCTTGAGGTCGGGTACAGATACGCAGTATTTT.

This clone was observed a few times. This rearrangement joins TRBV11-2 to TRBJ2-7; 14 bases fit TRBD2. CDR1 and CDR2 (germline): SGHAT, FQNNGV. The length of the CDR3 is 17 residues. V was pared by 4 bases and J by 0 bases, with 5 bases of the junction left unmatched. CDR3: CASSSTSGRVSSYEQYF. In DNA, the CDR3 is TGTGCCAGCAGCTCGACTAGCGGGAGGGTTAGCTCCTACGAGCAGTACTTC. Filled out from reference TRBV11-2 and TRBJ2-7, the complete variable domain reads EAGVAQSPRYKIIEKRQSVAFWCNPISGHATLYWYQQILGQGPKLLIQFQNNGVVDDSQLPKDRFSAERLKGVDSTLKIQPAKLEDSAVYLCASSSTSGRVSSYEQYFGPGTRLTVT.

The chain joins TRBV6-5 to TRBJ2-7, with D unclear. Trimming pared 4 bases from V and 5 bases from J, leaving 18 bases between. The V gene's germline CDR1 is MNHEY and CDR2 SVGAGI. The CDR3 contains 15 residues. DNA of the CDR3: TGTGCCAGCAGTTCCGGACGTTCCTTTAAAGACGAGCAGTACTTC. This codes for CASSSGRSFKDEQYF.